Sequencing of this T cell receptor beta chain was carried out in a study of CD8 T cells in Susac syndrome. From blood CD8+ and CD4+ T cells, TCR beta sequences were generated. Isolation of CD8+ and CD4+ T cells was performed negatively, whereas enrichment of TEMRA cells was done by FACS. Germline V CDR1 and CDR2: DFQATT, SNEGSKA (reference sequence). The CDR3 sequence is 15 residues long. V was cut by 0 bases and J by 8 bases, with 17 bases left in between. A word on this clonotype: Its antigen is currently unknown.

Random hexamers were used to reverse transcribe the RNA input (roughly 0.5 to 1 ug). Amplification of TCR beta CDR3 by immunoSEQ multiplex PCR spanned 54 Vbeta and 13 Jbeta. One entry per CDR3 protein results from TCRdb running MiXCR on the immunoSEQ multiplex PCR reads. The sample carries about 180,000 distinct CDR3 sequences, around 93% recorded once. General study points: Regarding the TCR sequencing and HLA analysis, the study admitted that a relatively small number of individuals were involved.

Sequencing was done on a sample of CD4+ T cells from PBMCs. The origin of this receptor is a human donor with multiple sclerosis. This chain uses TRBV20-1 with TRBJ2-1; D ambiguous. The CDR3 is CSARDYKTHGDEQFF. DNA of the CDR3: TGCAGTGCTAGAGATTATAAGACCCACGGCGATGAGCAGTTCTTC.